This TCR beta chain was identified in a study of blood T cells in healthy people across ages. The study's findings and limits: In older individuals, TCR beta diversity per million T cells was lower, falling roughly linearly with age. CMV status of donors was not determined, possibly confounding expanded clonotype changes. Diversity was higher, and naive CD4+ cells more numerous, in long-lived donors than in aged donors.

Next came a second PCR, run for about 7 to 11 cycles, which used a sample-barcoded 5' primer along with a J-beta primer mix. TCRdb analysed the 5' RACE reads with MiXCR anew, one entry per CDR3 protein. Among some 1.7 million distinct CDR3 sequences listed, approximately 28% were seen once. In regard to this clonotype: No antigen is known for it.

V shed 2 bases and J shed 2 bases, with 16 bases lying between them. Looked up from germline, CDR1 is SNHLY and CDR2 is FYNNEI. CDR3 size: 16 residues. The chain carries TRBV2 and TRBJ2-7, with D perhaps being TRBD1 or TRBD2 (5 bases each). The sequenced sample consisted of blood. The clonotype comes from a woman aged 25 to 45 in good health. The CDR3 DNA is TGTGCCAGCAGTGAACGTGGGGACCTCAAGACCTACGAGCAGTACTTC. This codes for CASSERGDLKTYEQYF. Filled out from reference TRBV2 and TRBJ2-7, the complete variable domain reads EPEVTQTPSHQVTQMGQEVILRCVPISNHLYFYWYRQILGQKVEFLVSFYNNEISEKSEIFDDQFSVERPDGSNFTLKIRSTKLEDSAMYFCASSERGDLKTYEQYFGPGTRLTVT.